This T cell receptor (beta chain) was identified in a study of identifying expanded T cells in peripheral blood. Study-level findings and limits: About 1.2 clones differed between technical replicates, versus approximately 17 and 20 over time.

The CDR3 loop spans 12 amino acids. Trimming pared 6 bases from V and 5 bases from J, leaving 10 bases between. Per germline, CDR1 SEHNR and CDR2 FQNEAQ (reference sequence). As concerns this clone: Its antigen remains unknown.

TCRdb's copy holds only in-frame clones and misses some; the assay was immunoSEQ multiplex PCR. Here the sample spans 100,000 or so clones, over 75% being singletons. During the collection period, no donor immune events like infections were recorded. This clonotype originated in a person between 18 and 75 years old in good health. What was sequenced was blood. This rearrangement joins TRBV7-9 to TRBJ1-1; D uncertain. The CDR3: CASSYMATEAFF. CDR3 nucleotide sequence: TGTGCCAGCAGTTATATGGCAACTGAAGCTTTCTTT.